The next 14 T cell receptor beta chains were all read from a single sample in a study of cytomegalovirus exposure and HLA in healthy donors. The PCR used 60 Vbeta and 13 Jbeta primers. Profiling relied on immunoSEQ multiplex PCR, and the TCRdb table lists in-frame clones only, not all of them. This table holds just over 150,000 clones, 65% to 90% found once. The sample taken for sequencing was PBMCs. The receptors were gathered from a woman between 18 and 29 years old in good health and CMV-seronegative.

This clone was detected once. The J gene is TRBJ1-2, the V gene TRBV15, with TRBD1 as a possible D gene (6 bases). The V end lost 3 bases, the J end lost 8 bases, and 19 bases lay between the germline ends. Looked up from germline, CDR1 is LNHNV and CDR2 is YYDKDF (reference sequence). The CDR3 covers 15 residues. The DNA for the CDR3 is TGTGCCACCAGCAGGAAGGGCAGGGGATCAGGAGGCTACACCTTC. It encodes CATSRKGRGSGGYTF.

The chain combines TRBV4-1 with TRBJ1-5; the match to TRBD1 covers 7 bases. This CDR3 has 18 amino acids. Germline V gene sequence: CDR1 MGHRA, CDR2 YSYEKL. V was pared by 1 base and J by 1 base, with 10 bases of the junction left unmatched. The DNA for the CDR3 is TGCGCCAGCAGCCAAGGGACAGGAGGGCTCTTGAGCAATCAGCCCCAGCATTTT. It specifies CASSQGTGGLLSNQPQHF.

The chain employs TRBV7-8 and TRBJ2-7; TRBD2 matches at 7 bases. Germline CDR1 is SGHVS and CDR2 is FQNEAQ. The CDR3 totals 15 residues. The trim removed 3 bases at V and 7 bases at J, leaving 12 bases unmatched. The CDR3: CASSFVASGPYEQYF. Written as DNA, the CDR3 is TGTGCCAGCAGCTTCGTGGCTAGCGGCCCTTATGAGCAGTACTTC. The full variable domain, in which reference TRBV7-8 and TRBJ2-7 provide the parts outside the CDR3, is GAGVSQSPRYKVAKRGQDVALRCDPISGHVSLFWYQQALGQGPEFLTYFQNEAQLDKSGLPSDRFFAERPEGSVSTLKIQRTQQEDSAVYLCASSFVASGPYEQYFGPGTRLTVT.

The V gene is TRBV4-1, the J gene TRBJ2-2; a possible D gene is TRBD1 (6 bases). V lost 5 bases and J lost 0, with 10 bases in between. The CDR3 totals 15 residues. The germline gives CDR1 MGHRA, CDR2 YSYEKL. The CDR3 region is CASSSGTPNTGELFF. Written as DNA, the CDR3 is TGCGCCAGCAGCTCCGGGACACCGAACACCGGGGAGCTGTTTTTT.

This rearrangement joins TRBV7-2 to TRBJ2-7, with 7 bases aligning to TRBD1. CDR3 size: 16 residues. The germline CDR1 and CDR2 sequences are SGHTA and FQGNSA. The J segment lost 2 bases and the V segment lost 1 base, leaving 8 bases of the junction unmatched. CDR3 sequence (DNA): TGTGCCAGCAGCTTAGTAGCCGGGACAGCCCCCTACGAGCAGTACTTC. It is translated as CASSLVAGTAPYEQYF.

This clone was observed a handful of times. The chain couples TRBV6-1 to TRBJ1-4; unclear D gene. The CDR3 has 16 residues. Germline lookup yields CDR1 MNHNS and CDR2 SASEGT. Between the trimmed V and J ends, which lost 3 bases and 5 bases, there was a span of 16 bases. The CDR3: CASSDKTGRGNEKLFF. The CDR3 DNA sequence: TGTGCCAGCAGTGATAAAACCGGACGGGGAAATGAAAAACTGTTTTTT.

This sequence joins TRBV5-1 and TRBJ1-2; 9 bases map to TRBD1. The length of the CDR3 is 14 residues. V lost 4 bases to trimming and J lost 10 bases; unmatched junction nucleotides: 11. From germline, CDR1 is SGHRS and CDR2 YFSETQ. In DNA, the CDR3 is TGCGCCAGCAGCGGGGGACAGGGAGCCCTTGACTACACCTTC. It yields the protein CASSGGQGALDYTF.

This clone appeared a single time. This chain uses TRBV6-4 with TRBJ1-3, with a tentative D call TRBD1 (6 bases). The V end lost 7 bases, the J end lost 4 bases, and 14 bases lay between the germline ends. This CDR3 is built from 14 residues. Germline CDR1 reads MRHNA; CDR2 reads SNTAGT. CDR3 nucleotides: TGTGCCAGCATTTATAGACAGGCCGGAAACACCATATATTTT. It yields the protein CASIYRQAGNTIYF.

The rearrangement links TRBV29-1 to TRBJ1-1; D call uncertain. V lost 5 bases to trimming and J lost 9 bases, with 13 bases between them. Germline-derived CDR1 and CDR2 are SQVTM and ANQGSEA. This CDR3 is 11 amino acids long. The CDR3 DNA reads TGCAGCGTTTACCCCGGAGGACAAGCTTTCTTT. Encoded protein: CSVYPGGQAFF.

This chain uses TRBV6-6 with TRBJ2-7, with a tentative D call TRBD2 (6 bases). The germline CDR1 and CDR2 sequences are MNHNY and SVGAGI (reference sequence). Trimming took 7 bases from V and 4 from J, leaving 23 bases between them. CDR3 size: 16 residues. The CDR3 DNA follows: TGTGCCAGCACCCCCCGCGGGGCGGCTTCTGTATACGAGCAGTACTTC. Residues: CASTPRGAASVYEQYF.

This chain links TRBV5-1 with TRBJ2-5, with D tentatively TRBD2 (6 bases). Germline-derived CDR1 and CDR2 are SGHRS and YFSETQ. The CDR3 runs to 15 residues. Trimming removed 1 base from V and 2 bases from J, with 12 bases in between. The CDR3 spells CASSLTPGEQETQYF. The CDR3 DNA follows: TGCGCCAGCAGCTTGACTCCGGGGGAACAAGAGACCCAGTACTTC.

The CDR3 DNA is TGCGCCAGCAGCCCTGAAGGACTAGGTATGGGGAATGAGCAGTTCTTC. Its protein product is CASSPEGLGMGNEQFF. This chain uses TRBV4-1 with TRBJ2-1, with TRBD2 matching over 7 bases. CDR3 size: 16 residues. The junction had 13 bases not matched to a gene; V was cut back by 4 bases and J by 7 bases. Germline V gene data show CDR1 as MGHRA and CDR2 as YSYEKL.

In this sample, this clone turned up a few times. The genes are TRBV7-3 and TRBJ1-1; 8 bases match TRBD1. Germline V CDR1 and CDR2: SGHTA, FQGTGA. This CDR3 is 14 amino acids long. V shed 5 bases, J shed 4 bases, and the junction held 6 bases outside the gene matches. The CDR3 DNA is TGTGCCAGCAGCCCTACAGGGGGTATCACTGAAGCTTTCTTT. Translated, it gives CASSPTGGITEAFF.

The table lists this clone with a few counts. The chain uses TRBV28 and TRBJ1-3; TRBD1 is a possible D gene (6 bases). Between the trimmed V and J ends, which lost 6 bases and 2 bases, there was a span of 14 bases. The CDR3 is 15 residues long. Germline CDR1 MDHEN, CDR2 SYDVKM. The CDR3 is CASRGQFSPGNTIYF. The CDR3 region has the DNA TGTGCCAGCAGAGGACAGTTCTCCCCTGGAAACACCATATATTTT.